This TCR beta chain was found in a study of blood T cell repertoires in COVID-19. Repertoires were generated with immunoSEQ multiplex PCR, while TCRdb's copy carries only in-frame clones and drops some. The table includes tens of thousands of clones, approximately 70% detected once. CDR3 length equals 15 residues. The V end lost 4 bases, the J end lost 7 bases, and 18 bases lay between the germline ends. Germline V lookup: CDR1 SGHNT, CDR2 YYREEE (reference sequence). The sequenced sample was peripheral blood. The chain couples TRBV5-4 to TRBJ2-4; D unresolved. This TCR was recovered from a woman between 65 and 79 years old with acute or convalescent COVID-19. This CDR3 is CASSTDPNRKNIQYF. CDR3 coding DNA: TGTGCCAGCAGCACAGATCCGAACCGAAAGAACATTCAGTACTTC.